Shown below are 20 T cell receptor beta chains from a single sample sequenced in a study of Graves' ophthalmopathy and Graves' hyperthyroidism. From RNA, the CDR3 regions of TCR beta chains were amplified and sequenced. First-round RT-PCR employed HTBI primers, with a second-round multiplex PCR after it. TCRdb used MiXCR to reprocess the multiplex PCR reads, holding one entry per CDR3 protein. This table holds 1 million to 1.3 million distinct CDR3 sequences, about 38% found once. The sequenced material came from peripheral blood or thyroid tissue (not recorded which). All receptors come from an adult man with Graves' hyperthyroidism.

This clonotype was seen repeatedly, ten times or more. V usage is TRBV7-2 and J usage is TRBJ1-5; 10 positions match TRBD1. This CDR3 region has 18 residues. Germline CDR1 SGHTA, CDR2 FQGNSA. The junction had 16 bases not matched to a gene; V was cut back by 5 bases and J by 6 bases. CDR3 region: CASSVRDRGLIVGQPQHF. In DNA form, the CDR3 reads TGTGCCAGCAGCGTCCGGGACAGGGGTTTGATAGTGGGTCAGCCCCAGCATTTT.

This clonotype occurred many times. This chain connects TRBV7-6 to TRBJ2-2; D is unclear. Germline values: CDR1 SGHVS, CDR2 FNYEAQ. V was shortened by 1 base and J by 5 bases, with 5 bases between the two germline ends. This CDR3 spans 13 amino acids. CDR3 in amino acids: CASSLVETGELFF. For the CDR3, the DNA is TGTGCCAGCAGCTTAGTAGAGACCGGGGAGCTGTTTTTT. Full variable domain (missing parts from reference TRBV7-6 and TRBJ2-2): GAGVSQSPRYKVTKRGQDVALRCDPISGHVSLYWYRQALGQGPEFLTYFNYEAQQDKSGLPNDRFSAERPEGSISTLTIQRTEQRDSAMYRCASSLVETGELFFGEGSRLTVL.

V gene TRBV5-6 combines with J gene TRBJ2-2; 7 nucleotides match TRBD2. CDR3 length equals 16 residues. The V gene end was trimmed by 4 bases and the J gene end by 3 bases; junction bases not matched to a gene: 9. The V gene's germline CDR1 is SGHDT and CDR2 YYEEEE. In DNA, the CDR3 is TGTGCCAGCAGCATGGGGCTAGCGGAGTACACCGGGGAGCTGTTTTTT. Protein sequence: CASSMGLAEYTGELFF. Full variable domain (outside the CDR3, taken from reference TRBV5-6 and TRBJ2-2): DAGVTQSPTHLIKTRGQQVTLRCSPKSGHDTVSWYQQALGQGPQFIFQYYEEEERQRGNFPDRFSGHQFPNYSSELNVNALLLGDSALYLCASSMGLAEYTGELFFGEGSRLTVL.

This chain links TRBV28 with TRBJ1-6, with unresolved D. CDR1 is MDHEN, CDR2 SYDVKM, per germline. Trimming left V 7 bases short and J 10 bases short, with 8 bases between. The CDR3 consists of 11 residues. The CDR3 DNA follows: TGTGCCAGCATGGCTGAGTCACCCCTCCACTTT. Protein sequence: CASMAESPLHF. Full variable domain (rest looked up from reference TRBV28 and TRBJ1-6): DVKVTQSSRYLVKRTGEKVFLECVQDMDHENMFWYRQDPGLGLRLIYFSYDVKMKEKGDIPEGYSVSREKKERFSLILESASTNQTSMYLCASMAESPLHFGNGTRLTVT.

This clonotype showed up many times. The chain couples TRBV11-2 to TRBJ1-1, with 7 bases lining up with TRBD1. The trim removed 5 bases at V and 4 bases at J, leaving 7 bases unmatched. CDR3 length: 14 amino acids. Germline V gives CDR1 SGHAT, CDR2 FQNNGV. CDR3: CASSVHPGGTEAFF. The CDR3 region has the DNA TGTGCCAGCAGCGTCCATCCAGGGGGCACTGAAGCTTTCTTT.

The chain joins TRBV24-1 to TRBJ2-3; D is unresolved. Looked up from germline, CDR1 is KGHDR and CDR2 is SFDVKD. CDR3 length: 13 amino acids. V was trimmed by 3 bases and J by 6 bases, leaving 9 bases between them. The CDR3 DNA reads TGTGCCACCAGTGATGACGGCCACGATACGCAGTATTTT. Protein: CATSDDGHDTQYF.

This clonotype was counted ten times or more. The chain employs TRBV12-3 or TRBV12-4 and TRBJ1-1, with 10 bases matching TRBD1. Unmatched junction bases numbered 5, after V lost 5 bases and J lost 5 bases. The CDR3 loop spans 14 amino acids. CDR3 residues: CASSERTGGTEAFF. Here the CDR3 DNA reads TGTGCCAGCAGTGAAAGGACAGGGGGGACTGAAGCTTTCTTT.

The chain has TRBV7-2 and TRBJ2-7; the match to TRBD1 covers 8 bases. The ends lost 4 bases at V and 2 bases at J; junction bases unmatched: 10. The germline CDR1 and CDR2 sequences are SGHTA and FQGNSA. The CDR3 has 16 amino acids. In DNA, the CDR3 is TGTGCCAGCAGCTCCCTGGACAGGGTAAGACCCTACGAGCAGTACTTC. Protein sequence: CASSSLDRVRPYEQYF.

J is TRBJ1-5 and V is TRBV6-2 or TRBV6-3; D gene unclear. Trimming took 2 bases from V and 1 from J, leaving 6 bases between them. CDR3 length: 14 residues. Germline-derived CDR1 and CDR2 are MNHEY and SVGEGT. The CDR3 spells CASSYVLSNQPQHF. The CDR3 coding sequence is TGTGCCAGCAGTTACGTCCTGAGCAATCAGCCCCAGCATTTT.

This chain links TRBV5-6 with TRBJ1-2; D unresolved. Trimming stripped 4 bases from V and 7 bases from J, with 11 bases between. Germline assignment: CDR1 SGHDT and CDR2 YYEEEE. The CDR3 extends over 12 amino acids. This chain's CDR3 is CASSTFGVGYTF. The CDR3 DNA sequence: TGTGCCAGCAGCACCTTTGGGGTTGGCTACACCTTC.

This clonotype was picked up many times. The rearrangement uses TRBV7-8 and TRBJ2-7; 12 positions agree with TRBD2. With 1 base clipped from V and 3 bases from J, the junction kept 1 base outside the gene matches. In germline, CDR1 is SGHVS, CDR2 FQNEAQ. This CDR3 comprises 15 residues. CDR3 nucleotide sequence: TGTGCCAGCAGCTTAGGGACTAGCGGGAACTACGAGCAGTACTTC. Its translation is CASSLGTSGNYEQYF. The full variable domain, in which reference TRBV7-8 and TRBJ2-7 provide the parts outside the CDR3, is GAGVSQSPRYKVAKRGQDVALRCDPISGHVSLFWYQQALGQGPEFLTYFQNEAQLDKSGLPSDRFFAERPEGSVSTLKIQRTQQEDSAVYLCASSLGTSGNYEQYFGPGTRLTVT.

This chain connects TRBV9 to TRBJ2-2, with D possibly being TRBD1 or TRBD2 (7 bases each). Germline V CDR1 and CDR2: SGDLS, YYNGEE. V gave up 3 bases and J gave up 4 bases, with 10 bases separating them. The CDR3 length is 14 residues. The CDR3 is CASSAGGATGELFF. The CDR3 DNA reads TGTGCCAGCAGCGCAGGGGGGGCCACCGGGGAGCTGTTTTTT. Complete variable domain (other parts from reference TRBV9 and TRBJ2-2): DSGVTQTPKHLITATGQRVTLRCSPRSGDLSVYWYQQSLDQGLQFLIQYYNGEERAKGNILERFSAQQFPDLHSELNLSSLELGDSALYFCASSAGGATGELFFGEGSRLTVL.

This clonotype has only a few counts. This chain uses TRBV29-1 with TRBJ1-1; the D is unclear. Germline V CDR1 and CDR2: SQVTM, ANQGSEA. V was pared by 4 bases and J by 4 bases, with 16 bases between. CDR3 length: 14 residues. For the CDR3, the DNA is TGCAGCGTTGGGACCCCAATATTGGGCACTGAAGCTTTCTTT. This sequence encodes CSVGTPILGTEAFF.

V is TRBV4-1 and J is TRBJ1-1, with D unclear. V lost 4 bases to trimming and J lost 4 bases, with 13 bases between them. The germline V gene has CDR1 MGHRA and CDR2 YSYEKL. The CDR3 consists of 14 residues. CDR3 sequence (DNA): TGCGCCAGCAGCCGATCAGACGTGAGCACTGAAGCTTTCTTT. This translates into CASSRSDVSTEAFF.

For this clonotype: A read error is possible here, since a much larger clone lies one base away. This chain links TRBV7-2 with TRBJ2-6; D is unclear. The germline CDR1 and CDR2 sequences are SGHTA and FQGNSA. The CDR3 loop spans 17 amino acids. The CDR3 region has the DNA TGCGCCAGCAGCCATGTTGAACAGAGCTCTGGGGCCAACGTCCTGACTTTC. This encodes CASSHVEQSSGANVLTF.

Regarding this clonotype: A much larger clone lies a single base off, so this may be a read error. The chain uses TRBV6-5 and TRBJ1-5; 8 bases match TRBD1. V lost 2 bases, J lost 2 bases, and 8 bases stayed unmatched. The CDR3 loop spans 17 amino acids. Germline CDR1 reads MNHEY; CDR2 reads SVGAGI. Here the CDR3 DNA reads TGTGCCAGCAGTTACCCGGAGGACAGGGTTGGCAATCAGCCCCAGCATTTT. As protein: CASSYPEDRVGNQPQHF.

V usage is TRBV20-1 and J usage is TRBJ2-5, with 9 bases identical to TRBD2. There are 15 residues in the CDR3. Germline trimming cut 1 base from V and 5 bases from J; bases unmatched to any gene: 8. CDR1 DFQATT and CDR2 SNEGSKA come from the germline V gene (reference sequence). Written as DNA, the CDR3 is TGCAGTGCTAGAGTTCTGCGGGGGGGCGGGGAGACCCAGTACTTC. It encodes CSARVLRGGGETQYF.

This clonotype occurred a few times. The V and J genes are TRBV4-1 and TRBJ1-1; 8 nucleotides agree with TRBD1. The V and J ends lost 7 bases and 3 bases, in that order; junction bases with no gene match: 7. Looked up from germline, CDR1 is MGHRA and CDR2 is YSYEKL. There are 14 residues in the CDR3. The CDR3 DNA reads as TGCGCCAGCACCCGCCACAGGGGGGACACTGAAGCTTTCTTT. This translates into CASTRHRGDTEAFF.

In its sample, this clonotype was seen a few times. The V gene is TRBV29-1, the J gene TRBJ2-3; TRBD1 aligns across 7 bases. Trimming removed 8 bases from V and 4 bases from J; junction bases left unmatched: 12. Germline V gives CDR1 SQVTM, CDR2 ANQGSEA. CDR3 size: 14 residues. The CDR3 DNA sequence: TGCAGCATCGGGGAGACAGGGATCGCAGATACGCAGTATTTT. This codes for CSIGETGIADTQYF.

The V gene is TRBV5-1, the J gene TRBJ1-1; 8 positions agree with TRBD1. Germline CDR1 reads SGHRS; CDR2 reads YFSETQ. The V gene end was trimmed by 6 bases and the J gene end by 11 bases; junction bases not matched to a gene: 9. The length of the CDR3 is 12 residues. The CDR3 loop is CASKAGGLDAFF. In DNA, the CDR3 is TGCGCCAGCAAGGCAGGGGGCTTGGACGCTTTCTTT.